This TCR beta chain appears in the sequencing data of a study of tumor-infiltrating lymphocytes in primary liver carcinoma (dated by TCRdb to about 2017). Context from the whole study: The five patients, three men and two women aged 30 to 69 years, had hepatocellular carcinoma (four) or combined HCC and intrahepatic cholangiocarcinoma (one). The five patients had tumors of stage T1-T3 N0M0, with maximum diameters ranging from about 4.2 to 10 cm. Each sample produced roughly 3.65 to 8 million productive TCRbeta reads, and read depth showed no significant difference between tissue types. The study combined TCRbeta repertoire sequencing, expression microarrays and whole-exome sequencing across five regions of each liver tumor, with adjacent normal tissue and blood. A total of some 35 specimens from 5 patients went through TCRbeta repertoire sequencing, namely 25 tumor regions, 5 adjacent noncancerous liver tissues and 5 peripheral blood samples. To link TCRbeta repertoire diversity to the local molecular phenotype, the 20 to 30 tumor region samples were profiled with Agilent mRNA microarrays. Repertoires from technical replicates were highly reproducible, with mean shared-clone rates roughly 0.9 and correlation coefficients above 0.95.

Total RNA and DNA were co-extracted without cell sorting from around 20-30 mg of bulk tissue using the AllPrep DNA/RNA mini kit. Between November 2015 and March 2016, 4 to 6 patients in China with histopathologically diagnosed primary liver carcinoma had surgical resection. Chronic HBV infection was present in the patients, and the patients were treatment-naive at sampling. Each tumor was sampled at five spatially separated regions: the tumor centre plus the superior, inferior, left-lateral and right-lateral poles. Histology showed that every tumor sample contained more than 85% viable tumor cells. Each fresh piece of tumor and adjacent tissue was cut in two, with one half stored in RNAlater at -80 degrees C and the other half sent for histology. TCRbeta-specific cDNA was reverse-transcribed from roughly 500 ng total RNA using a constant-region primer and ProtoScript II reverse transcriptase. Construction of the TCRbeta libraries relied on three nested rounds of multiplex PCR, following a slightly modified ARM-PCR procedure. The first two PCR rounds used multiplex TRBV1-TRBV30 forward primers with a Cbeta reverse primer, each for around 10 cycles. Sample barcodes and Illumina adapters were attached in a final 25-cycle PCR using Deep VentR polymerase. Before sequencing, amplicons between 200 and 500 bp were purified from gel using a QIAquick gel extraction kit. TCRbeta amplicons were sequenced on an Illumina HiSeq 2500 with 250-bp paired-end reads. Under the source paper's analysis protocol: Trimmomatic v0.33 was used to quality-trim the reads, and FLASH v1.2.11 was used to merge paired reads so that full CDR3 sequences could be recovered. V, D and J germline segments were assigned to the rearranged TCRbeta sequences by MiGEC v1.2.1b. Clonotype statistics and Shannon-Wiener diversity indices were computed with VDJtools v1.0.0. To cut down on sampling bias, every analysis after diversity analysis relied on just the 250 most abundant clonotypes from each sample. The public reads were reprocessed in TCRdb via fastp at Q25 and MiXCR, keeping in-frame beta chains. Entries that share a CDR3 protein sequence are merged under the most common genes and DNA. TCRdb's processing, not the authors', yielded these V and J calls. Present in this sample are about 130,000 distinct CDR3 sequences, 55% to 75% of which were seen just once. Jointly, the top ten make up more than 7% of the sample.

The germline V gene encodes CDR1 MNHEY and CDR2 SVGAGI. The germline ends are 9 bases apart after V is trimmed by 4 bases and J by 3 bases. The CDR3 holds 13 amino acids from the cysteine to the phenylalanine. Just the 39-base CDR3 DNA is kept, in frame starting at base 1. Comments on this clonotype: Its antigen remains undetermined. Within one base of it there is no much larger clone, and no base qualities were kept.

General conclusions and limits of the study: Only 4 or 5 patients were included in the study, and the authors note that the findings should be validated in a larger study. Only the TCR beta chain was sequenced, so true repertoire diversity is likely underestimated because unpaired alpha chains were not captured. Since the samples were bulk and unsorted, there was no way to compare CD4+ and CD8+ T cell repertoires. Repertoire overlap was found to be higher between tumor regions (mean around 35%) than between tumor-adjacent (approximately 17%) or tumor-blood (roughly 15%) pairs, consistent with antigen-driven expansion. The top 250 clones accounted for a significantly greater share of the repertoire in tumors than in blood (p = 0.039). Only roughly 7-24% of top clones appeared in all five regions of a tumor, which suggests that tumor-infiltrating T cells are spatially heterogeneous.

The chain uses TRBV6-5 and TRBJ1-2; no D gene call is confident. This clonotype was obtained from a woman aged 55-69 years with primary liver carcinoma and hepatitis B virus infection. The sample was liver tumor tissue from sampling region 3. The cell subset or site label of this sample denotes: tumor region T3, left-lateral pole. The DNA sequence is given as TGTGCCAGCAGTTTCGCAGTCTACTATGGCTACACCTTC. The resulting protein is CASSFAVYYGYTF.